The TCR beta chain described here comes from a study of human T cells and chemical hapten exposure. TCRdb ran MiXCR on the RACE reads and lists one entry per CDR3 protein. The sample holds under 150,000 distinct CDR3 sequences, around 10% seen once. The time point here: patch test 1, 2 weeks after DPC sensitization. Treatment meaning: therapeutic diphenylcyclopropenone sensitization with weekly scalp DPC. Trimming took off 0 bases at V and 6 bases at J, with 6 bases between the two ends. The CDR3 is made up of 13 amino acids. Germline V CDR1 and CDR2: LGHNA, YNFKEQ. The sequencing here drew on whole blood, taken in connection with sensitization to the hapten diphenylcyclopropenone (DPC). The source is a woman aged 45-59 years with alopecia areata. Some clones in this sample may be carry-over from other donors' samples. The gene calls are TRBV4-2 and TRBJ2-1; D gene unclear. The CDR3 sequence is CASSQDRFNEQFF. The CDR3 DNA reads as TGTGCCAGCAGCCAAGACCGTTTCAATGAGCAGTTCTTC.